This record covers a single T cell receptor (beta chain). This specimen comes from a study of OX40 agonist ivuxolimab in advanced cancers. Trimming removed 0 bases from V and 3 bases from J, with 9 bases in between. This CDR3 comprises 14 residues. CDR1 SGDLS and CDR2 YYNGEE come from the germline V gene. The data were produced by immunoSEQ multiplex PCR, yet TCRdb's version contains in-frame clones alone and is incomplete. There are just over 90,000 clones in the sample; roughly 94% occur only once, and 2% to 3% lies in the top ten. The sequences come from CD4+ or CD8+ T cells sorted from blood, collected in a trial of the OX40 agonist ivuxolimab. V is TRBV9 and J is TRBJ1-2; no clear D. The clonotype comes from an adult with an advanced solid tumor such as melanoma, head and neck, liver or kidney cancer. CDR3: CASSVGGSYYGYTF. The DNA of the CDR3 is TGTGCCAGCAGCGTAGGCGGAAGCTACTATGGCTACACCTTC.